This TCR beta chain was recorded in a study of T-cell reconstitution after alpha-beta-depleted transplantation in children. Using unique molecular identifiers, the investigators prepared the TCRbeta library. TCRdb ran MiXCR on the PCR reads and lists one entry per CDR3 protein. The sample holds 450,000 to 500,000 distinct CDR3 sequences; roughly an eighth are singletons and the top ten take approximately 5.4%. The material was PBMCs from the stem cell graft donor, obtained from the stem cell graft. The TCR comes from a human donor who donated a stem cell graft to a child with combined immunodeficiency.

CDR3 protein: CSVEGGAEQYF. CDR3 DNA sequence: TGCAGCGTTGAAGGGGGGGCCGAGCAGTACTTC. The gene calls are TRBV29-1 and TRBJ2-7; tentatively, D is TRBD1 or TRBD2 (6 bases each). Trimming pared 1 base from V and 6 bases from J, leaving 7 bases between. The CDR3 contains 11 residues. Germline V gene lookup returns CDR1 SQVTM and CDR2 ANQGSEA.